This T cell receptor beta chain was retrieved from a study of monozygotic twins with inflammatory bowel disease. Germline loops: CDR1 DFQATT, CDR2 SNEGSKA (reference sequence). This CDR3 spans 12 amino acids. Details on this clonotype: Its antigen remains unidentified.

Every TCR library consumed around 4,000 ng of total RNA. Each CDR3 protein gets one entry in TCRdb, which reprocessed the 5' RACE reads and gives no DNA. Recorded for this sample: around 140,000 distinct CDR3 sequences. Findings and limits, study-wide: It was in IBD patients that TCRbeta diversity (inverse Simpson) was lower than in healthy co-twins. Possibly because of limited power, concordant and discordant twins showed no difference in repertoire similarity.

The TCR was taken from a human donor with ulcerative colitis or Crohn's disease, or a healthy co-twin of an affected twin (not recorded which). The sequenced sample was blood. The J gene is TRBJ1-2, the V gene TRBV20-1; TCRdb proposes TRBD1, but this gene call is untestable without DNA. CDR3 region: CSAREGGGGYTF.